The 3 T cell receptor beta chains listed next were all sequenced from one sample in a study of T cells in Graves' hyperthyroidism and ophthalmopathy. RNA transcripts served as the template for amplifying TCR beta CDR3 regions. The HTBI primer set was used in a first-round RT-PCR of the TCR CDR3. TCRdb ran MiXCR on the multiplex PCR reads and lists one entry per CDR3 protein. Found here are approximately 330,000 distinct CDR3 sequences, about 21% of them singletons; the top ten hold 50%. Sequencing was done on a sample of blood. These receptors were obtained from a woman aged 45-60 years with Graves' hyperthyroidism.

This clonotype was counted many times. V is TRBV20-1 and J is TRBJ1-2; no firm D call. Per the germline V gene, CDR1 is DFQATT and CDR2 is SNEGSKA (reference sequence). This CDR3 has 12 amino acids. With 2 bases removed from V and 7 bases from J, the gap between germline ends came to 11 bases. The CDR3 region is CSARRGIGGYTF. The DNA for the CDR3 is TGCAGTGCTAGACGGGGAATTGGTGGCTACACCTTC.

This clonotype appeared many times. CDR3 nucleotides: TGTGCCAGCAGCTCGGCGGGCAATGAGCAGTTCTTC. Its translation: CASSSAGNEQFF. This sequence joins TRBV11-3 and TRBJ2-1, with a tentative D call TRBD2 (5 bases). The germline V gene has CDR1 SGHNT and CDR2 YENEEA. CDR3 length: 12 residues. V was shortened by 4 bases and J by 6 bases, with 7 bases between the two germline ends.

This clonotype was found many times. The chain recombines TRBV11-2 with TRBJ1-2, with TRBD1 matching 8 bases. V was clipped by 4 bases and J by 2 bases; unmatched bases: 3. Germline V gene sequence: CDR1 SGHAT, CDR2 FQNNGV. This CDR3 has 14 amino acids. The DNA for the CDR3 is TGTGCCAGCAGCTACCGACAGGGGAACTATGGCTACACCTTC. Protein: CASSYRQGNYGYTF.